This T cell receptor (beta chain) came from a study of cytomegalovirus exposure and HLA in healthy donors. Broader study findings: While the bulk of TCR sequences proved rare, some public TCRs turned up in many donors. HLA alleles showed associations with around 15,000 TCR beta sequences in a later analysis, at a 0.05 false discovery rate. Further analysis was carried out later, and it showed several of the most significant clusters appearing linked to common viral pathogens.

Healthy people donating bone marrow made up the donors. For this clone: As yet, its antigen is unknown.

PCR amplification relied on 60 Vbeta primers (plus 13 Jbeta primers). TCRdb keeps only in-frame clones here, not all; method: immunoSEQ multiplex PCR. There are tens of thousands of clones in the sample; more than 65% occur only once, and under 10% lies in the top ten. The sequenced sample was PBMCs. The TCR originated in a man in his 60s in good health and CMV-seronegative.

The CDR3 loop is CASSLTGGFIYEQYF. CDR3 DNA: TGTGCCAGCAGTTTGACAGGGGGCTTTATCTACGAGCAGTACTTC. The V and J genes are TRBV6-5 and TRBJ2-7; 10 nucleotides agree with TRBD1. V lost 4 bases to trimming and J lost 3 bases; unmatched junction nucleotides: 6. The germline gives CDR1 MNHEY, CDR2 SVGAGI. This CDR3 contains 15 residues.